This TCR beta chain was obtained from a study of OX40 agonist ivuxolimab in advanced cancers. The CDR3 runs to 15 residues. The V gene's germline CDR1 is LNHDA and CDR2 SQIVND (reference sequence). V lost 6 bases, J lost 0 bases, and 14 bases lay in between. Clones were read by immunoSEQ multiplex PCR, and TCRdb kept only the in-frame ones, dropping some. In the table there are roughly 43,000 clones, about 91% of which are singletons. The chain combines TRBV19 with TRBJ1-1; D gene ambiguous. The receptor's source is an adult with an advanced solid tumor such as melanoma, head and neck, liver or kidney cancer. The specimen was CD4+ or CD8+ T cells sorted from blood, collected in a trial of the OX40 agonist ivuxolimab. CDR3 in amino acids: CASSFMADMNTEAFF. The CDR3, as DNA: TGTGCCAGTAGCTTCATGGCAGACATGAACACTGAAGCTTTCTTT.